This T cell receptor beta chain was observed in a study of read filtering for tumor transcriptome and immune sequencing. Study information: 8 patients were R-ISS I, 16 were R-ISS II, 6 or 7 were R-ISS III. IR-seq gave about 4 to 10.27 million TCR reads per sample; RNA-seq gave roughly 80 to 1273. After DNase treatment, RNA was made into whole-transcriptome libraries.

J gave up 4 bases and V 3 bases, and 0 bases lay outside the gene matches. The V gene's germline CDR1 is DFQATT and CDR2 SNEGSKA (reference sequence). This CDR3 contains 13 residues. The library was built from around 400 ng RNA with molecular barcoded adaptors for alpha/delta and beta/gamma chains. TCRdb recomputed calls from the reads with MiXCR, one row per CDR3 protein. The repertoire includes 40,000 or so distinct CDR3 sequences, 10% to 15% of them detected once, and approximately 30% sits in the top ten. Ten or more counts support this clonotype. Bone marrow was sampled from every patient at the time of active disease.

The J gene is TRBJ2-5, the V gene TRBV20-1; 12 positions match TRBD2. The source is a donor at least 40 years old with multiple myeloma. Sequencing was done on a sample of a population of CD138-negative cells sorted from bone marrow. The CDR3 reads CSARGLAGETQYF. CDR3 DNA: TGCAGTGCTAGGGGACTAGCGGGAGAGACCCAGTACTTC.